A selection of T cell receptor beta chains follows, all from one sample in a study of cytomegalovirus exposure and HLA in healthy donors. TCRdb's copy holds only in-frame clones and misses some; the assay was immunoSEQ multiplex PCR. Here the sample spans over 200,000 clones, 82% being singletons. Material for sequencing was PBMCs. These receptors originate from a woman in her thirties or forties in good health and CMV-seropositive. The CDR3 runs from the conserved cysteine through the conserved F or W. D genes are given only for firm matches. Size tells how often a clone was seen (once, few, many) or the class of an expanded clone, and some rows leave it out.

cdr3_nt: TGTGCCAGCAGTTTCCAGGGCTCTAGCAATCAGCCCCAGCATTTT; cdr3_aa: CASSFQGSSNQPQHF; j_call: TRBJ1-5; clone_size: few; d_call: -; v_call: TRBV6-6
cdr3_nt: TGTGCCATCATGGGCGGGGGGGAGTTGGGCACAGATACGCAGTATTTT; cdr3_aa: CAIMGGGELGTDTQYF; j_call: TRBJ2-3; clone_size: few; d_call: TRBD2; v_call: TRBV10-3
cdr3_nt: TGTGCCAGCACCCGAGAGAGGATAAGAGTATTAATCAATGAGCAGTTCTTC; cdr3_aa: CASTRERIRVLINEQFF; j_call: TRBJ2-1; clone_size: -; d_call: -; v_call: TRBV7-9
cdr3_nt: TGTGCCTGGACCCCTGTCGGGGGTCAATATGGCTACACCTTC; cdr3_aa: CAWTPVGGQYGYTF; j_call: TRBJ1-2; clone_size: -; d_call: -; v_call: TRBV30
cdr3_nt: TGTGCCATCAGTGCGGGAGGGACATCCTACGAGCAGTACTTC; cdr3_aa: CAISAGGTSYEQYF; j_call: TRBJ2-7; clone_size: -; d_call: TRBD2; v_call: TRBV10-3
cdr3_nt: TGCGCCAGCAGCCAAGATATAAGCGGGGTTGGTAGCTCCTACGAGCAGTACTTC; cdr3_aa: CASSQDISGVGSSYEQYF; j_call: TRBJ2-7; clone_size: -; d_call: TRBD2; v_call: TRBV4-3
cdr3_nt: TGTGCCAGCAGCTTCCTCCCGGGAGGGACCTACGAGCAGTACTTC; cdr3_aa: CASSFLPGGTYEQYF; j_call: TRBJ2-7; clone_size: few; d_call: TRBD2; v_call: TRBV27
cdr3_nt: TGTGCCAGCACCCCCAGGGACAGGGGAAACTATGGCTACACCTTC; cdr3_aa: CASTPRDRGNYGYTF; j_call: TRBJ1-2; clone_size: -; d_call: TRBD1; v_call: TRBV7-9
cdr3_nt: TGCGCCAGCAGCCCCGGGACAGGGGATTCTCAGCCCCAGCATTTT; cdr3_aa: CASSPGTGDSQPQHF; j_call: TRBJ1-5; clone_size: -; d_call: TRBD1; v_call: TRBV5-1
cdr3_nt: TGTGCCAGTAACCCCGGGACTAGCGGGTCCTATGAGCAGTTCTTC; cdr3_aa: CASNPGTSGSYEQFF; j_call: TRBJ2-1; clone_size: -; d_call: TRBD2; v_call: TRBV19
cdr3_nt: TGCGCCAGCAGCTCCTCAGGGGCCTCTGGAAACACCATATATTTT; cdr3_aa: CASSSSGASGNTIYF; j_call: TRBJ1-3; clone_size: -; d_call: -; v_call: TRBV5-1
cdr3_nt: TGTGCCAGCACTAGAGGGACAGGCCGTTCACCCCTCCACTTT; cdr3_aa: CASTRGTGRSPLHF; j_call: TRBJ1-6; clone_size: -; d_call: TRBD1; v_call: TRBV6-5
cdr3_nt: TGTGCCAGTAGTATGACAGGGGTGGGCGGTTATGGCTACACCTTC; cdr3_aa: CASSMTGVGGYGYTF; j_call: TRBJ1-2; clone_size: -; d_call: TRBD1; v_call: TRBV19
cdr3_nt: TGTGCCAGCGGCTCAGGGGGCGCGCGGGGCTACACCTTC; cdr3_aa: CASGSGGARGYTF; j_call: TRBJ1-2; clone_size: -; d_call: TRBD1; v_call: TRBV25-1
cdr3_nt: TGCGCCAGCAGCGCGACAGGCTCCGAGCAGTACTTC; cdr3_aa: CASSATGSEQYF; j_call: TRBJ2-7; clone_size: -; d_call: -; v_call: TRBV4-1
cdr3_nt: TGTGCCAGCAGTTACTCGATAAGTCTAGCGGGGGGATCGGAGACCCAGTACTTC; cdr3_aa: CASSYSISLAGGSETQYF; j_call: TRBJ2-5; clone_size: -; d_call: TRBD2; v_call: TRBV6-7
cdr3_nt: TGTGCCTGGAGTTTACATGGAGGCCCCCATAATTCCCCCCTCCACTTT; cdr3_aa: CAWSLHGGPHNSPLHF; j_call: TRBJ1-6; clone_size: -; d_call: -; v_call: TRBV30
cdr3_nt: TGTGCCAGCAGTAAAGGACTAGCCCCCTCCTACAATGAGCAGTTCTTC; cdr3_aa: CASSKGLAPSYNEQFF; j_call: TRBJ2-1; clone_size: -; d_call: TRBD2; v_call: TRBV2
cdr3_nt: TGTGCCAGCAGTGGCCGGGACAGAGCCTACGAGCAGTACTTC; cdr3_aa: CASSGRDRAYEQYF; j_call: TRBJ2-7; clone_size: -; d_call: TRBD1; v_call: TRBV27
cdr3_nt: TGTGCCAGCAGCCGCCAAGCGGGGGGAAGCACAGATACGCAGTATTTT; cdr3_aa: CASSRQAGGSTDTQYF; j_call: TRBJ2-3; clone_size: few; d_call: TRBD2; v_call: TRBV4-2
cdr3_nt: TGCGCCAGCAGCCAAGGGACCAGGGGCGGCGGTCAGCCCCAGCATTTT; cdr3_aa: CASSQGTRGGGQPQHF; j_call: TRBJ1-5; clone_size: -; d_call: -; v_call: TRBV4-1
cdr3_nt: TGCGCCAGCAGCCAAGACTACAGGGGAAAAGAGACCCAGTACTTC; cdr3_aa: CASSQDYRGKETQYF; j_call: TRBJ2-5; clone_size: -; d_call: TRBD1; v_call: TRBV4-3
cdr3_nt: TGTGCCAGCAGCTTGGGGACAGCTACCTACGAGCAGTACTTC; cdr3_aa: CASSLGTATYEQYF; j_call: TRBJ2-7; clone_size: -; d_call: TRBD1; v_call: TRBV7-8
cdr3_nt: TGTGCCAGCAGCCAGGAACTAGCGGGGCAAGAGACCCAGTACTTC; cdr3_aa: CASSQELAGQETQYF; j_call: TRBJ2-5; clone_size: -; d_call: TRBD2; v_call: TRBV27
cdr3_nt: TGTGCCAGCGGGGACAGGCCTGAAGAGACCCAGTACTTC; cdr3_aa: CASGDRPEETQYF; j_call: TRBJ2-5; clone_size: -; d_call: TRBD1; v_call: TRBV2
cdr3_nt: TGCGCCAGCAGCCATCACCGGGGAGCCTACGAGCAGTACTTC; cdr3_aa: CASSHHRGAYEQYF; j_call: TRBJ2-7; clone_size: -; d_call: -; v_call: TRBV4-1
cdr3_nt: TGTGCCAGCAGCCTAGCGGACACAGATACGCAGTATTTT; cdr3_aa: CASSLADTDTQYF; j_call: TRBJ2-3; clone_size: -; d_call: -; v_call: TRBV4-2
cdr3_nt: TGTGCCAGTAGTAAGGACAGGGCGAACACCGGGGAGCTGTTTTTT; cdr3_aa: CASSKDRANTGELFF; j_call: TRBJ2-2; clone_size: -; d_call: TRBD1; v_call: TRBV19
cdr3_nt: TGTGCCAGCAGTCTTCCGCAGGGGGGAGAGACCCAGTACTTC; cdr3_aa: CASSLPQGGETQYF; j_call: TRBJ2-5; clone_size: -; d_call: -; v_call: TRBV7-9